These T cell receptor beta chains were read from a single sample in a study of spatial heterogeneity in lung cancer. MiXCR was run by TCRdb on the 5' RACE reads, yielding one entry per CDR3 protein. This table has about 3,900 distinct CDR3 sequences, 4.1% appearing once. The source was lung tumor tissue, collected at surgery. These receptors were collected from a male donor with early-stage non-small cell lung cancer. The CDR3 runs from the conserved cysteine through the conserved F or W. Each record gives: clone size, D gene, V gene, J gene, CDR3 length, CDR3 protein, CDR3 DNA. The D gene is left open where the match is weak. For some rows the clone size is stated as once, few or many, or as a class when expanded; others skip it.

>medium-sized|TRBD2|TRBV7-6|TRBJ2-1|16
CASSLGGGRALDEQFF
TGTGCCAGCAGCCTAGGGGGCGGGAGGGCCCTGGATGAGCAGTTCTTC
>many|TRBD2|TRBV7-3|TRBJ2-3|17
CASSSGTSGGALDTQYF
TGTGCCAGCAGCTCGGGGACTAGCGGGGGCGCCCTTGATACGCAGTATTTT
>many|TRBD2|TRBV3-1|TRBJ2-5|15
CASSRGTSGEETQYF
TGTGCCAGCAGCCGCGGGACTAGCGGGGAAGAGACCCAGTACTTC
>many|NA|TRBV10-3|TRBJ2-2|19
CAISEPSGDDAREAGELFF
TGTGCCATCAGTGAGCCCTCAGGGGATGACGCGAGGGAGGCCGGGGAGCTGTTTTTT
>many|NA|TRBV7-2|TRBJ1-1|12
CASSSYRAGAFF
TGTGCCAGCAGCTCATACAGGGCGGGCGCTTTCTTT
>medium-sized|NA|TRBV7-8|TRBJ2-4|12
CASSSNTGFQYF
TGTGCCAGCAGCTCCAATACAGGGTTTCAGTACTTC
>few|NA|TRBV2|TRBJ2-6|15
CASREQGSGANVLTF
TGTGCCAGCAGAGAACAGGGCTCTGGGGCCAACGTCCTGACTTTC
>many|NA|TRBV7-8|TRBJ2-7|14
CASSSLRGGYEQYF
TGTGCCAGCAGCTCACTTCGCGGCGGCTACGAGCAGTACTTC
>many|NA|TRBV3-1|TRBJ1-1|15
CASSQGQKMNTEAFF
TGTGCCAGCAGCCAGGGGCAGAAAATGAACACTGAAGCTTTCTTT
>NA|NA|TRBV7-8|TRBJ2-6|13
CASSQAGANVLTF
TGTGCCAGCAGTCAGGCTGGGGCCAACGTCCTGACTTTC
>many|NA|TRBV20-1|TRBJ2-7|14
CSASILPTNYEQYF
TGCAGTGCTAGTATCCTCCCAACTAACTACGAGCAGTACTTC
>medium-sized|NA|TRBV6-6|TRBJ2-1|13
CASSSDLGNEQFF
TGTGCCAGCAGTTCCGACCTGGGCAATGAGCAGTTCTTC
>many|NA|TRBV28|TRBJ2-5|12
CASRGARETQYF
TGTGCCAGCAGAGGCGCGCGGGAGACCCAGTACTTC
>many|TRBD1|TRBV29-1|TRBJ2-1|11
CSGGTGSVQFF
TGCAGCGGCGGGACAGGGAGTGTGCAGTTCTTC
>many|NA|TRBV7-9|TRBJ1-5|12
CASSYTQGPQHF
TGTGCCAGCAGCTACACTCAGGGGCCCCAGCATTTT
>medium-sized|NA|TRBV5-1|TRBJ2-2|13
CASSLTNTGELFF
TGCGCCAGCAGCCTGACTAACACCGGGGAGCTGTTTTTT
>many|NA|TRBV7-2|TRBJ2-4|13
CASSLPVRDIQYF
TGTGCCAGCAGCTTACCGGTTCGAGACATTCAGTACTTC
>NA|TRBD2|TRBV24-1|TRBJ2-3|15
CATKAGGRATDTQYF
TGTGCCACCAAGGCTGGCGGGAGGGCCACAGATACGCAGTATTTT
>medium-sized|NA|TRBV27|TRBJ2-6|15
CASSLEGTGANVLTF
TGTGCCAGCAGTTTGGAGGGGACTGGGGCCAACGTCCTGACTTTC
>few|NA|TRBV28|TRBJ2-5|14
CASSVTLSQETQYF
TGTGCCAGCAGTGTGACACTTTCCCAAGAGACCCAGTACTTC
>large|TRBD1|TRBV7-9|TRBJ1-1|18
CASSHLTGTGEGNTEAFF
TGTGCCAGCAGTCATCTCACCGGGACAGGGGAGGGGAACACTGAAGCTTTCTTT
>many|NA|TRBV28|TRBJ2-7|16
CASSRYSLDEGGEQYF
TGTGCCAGCAGTCGATATTCCCTCGACGAAGGGGGCGAGCAGTACTTC
>few|NA|TRBV10-3|TRBJ1-3|17
CAISDPGRESSGNTIYF
TGTGCCATCAGCGACCCAGGACGGGAGAGCTCTGGAAACACCATATATTTT
>many|TRBD1|TRBV28|TRBJ1-2|14
CASSLRDRVYGYTF
TGTGCCAGCAGTCTCCGGGACAGGGTATATGGCTACACCTTC
>few|TRBD2|TRBV7-2|TRBJ2-3|16
CASSEGQLAGSYTQYF
TGTGCCAGCAGTGAAGGGCAGCTAGCGGGATCATATACGCAGTATTTT
>many|TRBD2|TRBV2|TRBJ2-5|16
CASGSSGGSGQETQYF
TGTGCCAGCGGTTCTAGCGGGGGGAGTGGGCAAGAGACCCAGTACTTC
>many|NA|TRBV19|TRBJ1-2|14
CASSSIDRLYGYTF
TGTGCCAGTAGTTCCATCGACAGGCTCTACGGCTACACCTTC
>medium-sized|TRBD1|TRBV18|TRBJ1-2|13
CASSPGQNYGYTF
TGTGCCAGCTCACCGGGACAGAACTATGGCTACACCTTC
>medium-sized|NA|TRBV4-3|TRBJ2-1|13
CASSQEYGNEQFF
TGCGCCAGCAGCCAAGAGTACGGGAATGAGCAGTTCTTC
>medium-sized|NA|TRBV11-3|TRBJ1-1|15
CASRSPGAGKAEAFF
TGTGCCAGCCGCTCCCCCGGGGCGGGCAAGGCTGAAGCTTTCTTT
>many|NA|TRBV4-3|TRBJ2-3|15
CASSQDGRSTDTQYF
TGCGCCAGCAGCCAAGATGGGCGCAGCACAGATACGCAGTATTTT
>many|TRBD1|TRBV6-2/TRBV6-3|TRBJ2-5|14
CASRLGTGGETQYF
TGTGCCAGCAGGCTCGGGACAGGGGGCGAGACCCAGTACTTC
>many|NA|TRBV2|TRBJ2-2|15
CASTFTQGNTGELFF
TGTGCCAGCACTTTTACACAGGGGAACACCGGGGAGCTGTTTTTT
>many|TRBD1|TRBV4-2|TRBJ1-2|15
CASSQVTGAFYGYTF
TGTGCCAGCAGCCAAGTTACAGGGGCCTTCTATGGCTACACCTTC
>many|TRBD1|TRBV20-1|TRBJ1-2|14
CSARAPTGGDGYTF
TGCAGTGCTAGAGCCCCCACAGGGGGCGATGGCTACACCTTC
>many|TRBD1|TRBV20-1|TRBJ2-7|14
CSARERGQNYEQYF
TGCAGTGCTAGAGAAAGGGGACAGAACTACGAGCAGTACTTC
>few|NA|TRBV11-2|TRBJ2-7|14
CASSLAQGPYEQYF
TGTGCCAGCAGCTTAGCTCAGGGGCCCTACGAGCAGTACTTC
>many|TRBD1|TRBV14|TRBJ1-1|13
CASSQYRGTEAFF
TGTGCCAGCAGCCAATACAGGGGTACTGAAGCTTTCTTT
>many|NA|TRBV28|TRBJ2-7|16
CASSFPYPSTSYEQYF
TGTGCCAGCAGTTTCCCGTATCCTTCTACCTCCTACGAGCAGTACTTC
>many|TRBD1|TRBV4-1|TRBJ1-2|14
CASSQDRGGYGYTF
TGCGCCAGCAGCCAGGACAGGGGGGGGTATGGCTACACCTTC
>medium-sized|NA|TRBV10-3|TRBJ2-7|13
CAISRDGKYEQYF
TGTGCCATCAGCCGGGACGGAAAGTACGAGCAGTACTTC
>medium-sized|NA|TRBV5-4|TRBJ1-2|13
CASSSTGNYGYTF
TGTGCCAGCAGTTCTACAGGGAACTATGGCTACACCTTC
>medium-sized|NA|TRBV12-3/TRBV12-4|TRBJ1-1|13
CASSFDGDTEAFF
TGTGCCAGCAGTTTTGATGGGGACACTGAAGCTTTCTTT
>medium-sized|TRBD1|TRBV28|TRBJ2-5|15
CASSSRRTGQETQYF
TGTGCCAGCAGTTCGCGAAGGACAGGACAAGAGACCCAGTACTTC
>many|TRBD1|TRBV19|TRBJ1-6|14
CASRNDREDSPLHF
TGTGCCAGTCGCAATGACAGGGAAGATTCACCCCTCCACTTT
>few|NA|TRBV2|TRBJ2-3|12
CASKIVADTQYF
TGTGCCAGCAAGATTGTAGCGGATACGCAGTATTTT